This record looks at one TCR beta chain sequence and its context. This entry is derived from a study of blood T cell repertoires in COVID-19. Study context: COVID-19 samples collected from the United States, Italy and Spain covered acute and convalescent phases. PBMCs, B-cell-depleted T cells, or T cells were the source of the cDNA or gDNA that made up the material.

Per germline, CDR1 LGHDT and CDR2 YNNKEL (reference sequence). Trimming shortened V by 4 bases and J by 6 bases, and 15 bases separated the two germline ends. This CDR3 is built from 14 residues. Authors' data handling: Amplified reference gene primers provided the basis for estimating nucleated cell counts. Generated by immunoSEQ multiplex PCR, the TCRdb table keeps only in-frame clones and is missing some. The V and J calls and clone size are taken from that table; D and trimming were inferred from the DNA. Here the sample spans 310,000 or so clones, 87% being singletons. Sequences were obtained from peripheral blood. The receptor was derived from a woman aged 45 to 65 who had recovered from COVID-19. The chain has TRBV3-1 (or the pseudogene TRBV3-2) and TRBJ1-1, with a tentative D call TRBD1 (5 bases). CDR3 sequence reads: CASSLSLDNPEAFF. The CDR3 nucleotides are TGTGCCAGCAGCCTTTCCCTGGACAACCCTGAAGCTTTCTTT.